This TCR beta chain was identified in a study of blood T cell repertoires in COVID-19. Trimming shortened V by 3 bases and J by 6 bases, and 24 bases separated the two germline ends. CDR3 size: 18 residues. In germline, CDR1 is KGHSH, CDR2 LQKENI. Generated by immunoSEQ multiplex PCR, the TCRdb table keeps only in-frame clones and is missing some. Among some 70,000 clones, under 85% were seen once, and the ten largest hold 10% to 15%. The sequence derives from a man between 45 and 60 years old with COVID-19, enrolled during active disease. The material sequenced was peripheral blood. The chain carries TRBV18 and TRBJ2-1, with a possible D match to TRBD1 (6 bases). The CDR3 nucleotides are TGTGCCAGCTCACCCAATAGTCCTACTCAACAGGGTGCCAATGAGCAGTTCTTC. Translation gives CASSPNSPTQQGANEQFF.